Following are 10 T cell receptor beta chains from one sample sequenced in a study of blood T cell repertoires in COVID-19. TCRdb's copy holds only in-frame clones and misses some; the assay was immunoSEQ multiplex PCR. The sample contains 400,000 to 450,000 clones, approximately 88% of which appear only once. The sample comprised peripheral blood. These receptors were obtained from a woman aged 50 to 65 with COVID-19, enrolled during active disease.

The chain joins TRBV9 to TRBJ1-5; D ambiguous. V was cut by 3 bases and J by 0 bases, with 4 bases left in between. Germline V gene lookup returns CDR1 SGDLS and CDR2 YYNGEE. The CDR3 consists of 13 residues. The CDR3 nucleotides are TGTGCCAGCAGCGCGTATAGCAATCAGCCCCAGCATTTT. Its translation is CASSAYSNQPQHF.

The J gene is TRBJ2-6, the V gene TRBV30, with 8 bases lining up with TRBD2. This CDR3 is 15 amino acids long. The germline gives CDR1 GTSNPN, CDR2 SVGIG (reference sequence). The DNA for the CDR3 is TGTGCGGGGGCCGGGGGGGCCTCCGGGGCCAACGTCCTGACTTTC. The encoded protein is CAGAGGASGANVLTF.

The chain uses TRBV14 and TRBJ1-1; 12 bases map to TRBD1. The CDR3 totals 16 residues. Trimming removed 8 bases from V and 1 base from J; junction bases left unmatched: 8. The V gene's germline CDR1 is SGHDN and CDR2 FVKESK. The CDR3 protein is CASSPGTGGPNTEAFF. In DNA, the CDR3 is TGTGCCAGCTCCCCCGGGACAGGGGGCCCGAACACTGAAGCTTTCTTT.

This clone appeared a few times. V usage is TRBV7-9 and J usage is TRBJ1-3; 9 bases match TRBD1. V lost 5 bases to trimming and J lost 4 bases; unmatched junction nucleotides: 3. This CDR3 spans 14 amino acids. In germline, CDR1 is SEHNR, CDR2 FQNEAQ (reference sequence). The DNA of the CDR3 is TGTGCCAGCAGCGACAGGGGGAGCGGAAACACCATATATTTT. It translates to CASSDRGSGNTIYF.

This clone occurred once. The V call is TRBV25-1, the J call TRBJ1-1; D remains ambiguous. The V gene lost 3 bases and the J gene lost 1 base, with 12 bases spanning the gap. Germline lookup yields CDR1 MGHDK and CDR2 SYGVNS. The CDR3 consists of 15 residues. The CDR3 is CASSDLGVGNTEAFF. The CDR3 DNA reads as TGTGCCAGCAGTGACCTAGGAGTCGGGAACACTGAAGCTTTCTTT.

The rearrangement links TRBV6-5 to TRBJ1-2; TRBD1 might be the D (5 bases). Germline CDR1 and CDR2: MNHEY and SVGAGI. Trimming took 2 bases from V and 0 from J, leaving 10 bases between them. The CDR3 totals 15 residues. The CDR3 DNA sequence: TGTGCCAGCAGTTACGGGGCAGCAGCTAACTATGGCTACACCTTC. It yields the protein CASSYGAAANYGYTF.

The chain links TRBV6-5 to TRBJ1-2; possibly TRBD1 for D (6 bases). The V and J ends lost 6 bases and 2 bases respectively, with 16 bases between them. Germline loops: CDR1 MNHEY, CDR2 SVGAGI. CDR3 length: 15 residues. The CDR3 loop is CASRTDRNRNYGYTF. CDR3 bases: TGTGCCAGCAGGACAGACAGGAACCGAAACTATGGCTACACCTTC.

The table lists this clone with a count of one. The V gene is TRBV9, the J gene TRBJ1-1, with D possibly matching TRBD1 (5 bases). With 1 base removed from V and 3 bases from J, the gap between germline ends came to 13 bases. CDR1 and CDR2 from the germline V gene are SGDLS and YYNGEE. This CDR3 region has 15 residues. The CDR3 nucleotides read TGTGCCAGCAGCGTATTGTCGGGGGACCACACTGAAGCTTTCTTT. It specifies CASSVLSGDHTEAFF.

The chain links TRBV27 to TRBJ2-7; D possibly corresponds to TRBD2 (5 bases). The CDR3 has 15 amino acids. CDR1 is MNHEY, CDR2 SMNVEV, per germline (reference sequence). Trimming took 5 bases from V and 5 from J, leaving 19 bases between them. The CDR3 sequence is CASSNAGGEGDEQYF. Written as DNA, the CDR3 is TGTGCCAGCAGTAATGCAGGAGGAGAAGGAGACGAGCAGTACTTC.

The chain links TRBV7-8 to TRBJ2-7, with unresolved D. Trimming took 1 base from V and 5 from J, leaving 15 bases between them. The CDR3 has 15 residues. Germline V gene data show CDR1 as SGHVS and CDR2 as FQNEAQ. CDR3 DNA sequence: TGTGCCAGCAGCTTAGGGGTGGCGGCGGTCCACGAGCAGTACTTC. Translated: CASSLGVAAVHEQYF. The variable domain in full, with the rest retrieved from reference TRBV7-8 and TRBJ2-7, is GAGVSQSPRYKVAKRGQDVALRCDPISGHVSLFWYQQALGQGPEFLTYFQNEAQLDKSGLPSDRFFAERPEGSVSTLKIQRTQQEDSAVYLCASSLGVAAVHEQYFGPGTRLTVT.